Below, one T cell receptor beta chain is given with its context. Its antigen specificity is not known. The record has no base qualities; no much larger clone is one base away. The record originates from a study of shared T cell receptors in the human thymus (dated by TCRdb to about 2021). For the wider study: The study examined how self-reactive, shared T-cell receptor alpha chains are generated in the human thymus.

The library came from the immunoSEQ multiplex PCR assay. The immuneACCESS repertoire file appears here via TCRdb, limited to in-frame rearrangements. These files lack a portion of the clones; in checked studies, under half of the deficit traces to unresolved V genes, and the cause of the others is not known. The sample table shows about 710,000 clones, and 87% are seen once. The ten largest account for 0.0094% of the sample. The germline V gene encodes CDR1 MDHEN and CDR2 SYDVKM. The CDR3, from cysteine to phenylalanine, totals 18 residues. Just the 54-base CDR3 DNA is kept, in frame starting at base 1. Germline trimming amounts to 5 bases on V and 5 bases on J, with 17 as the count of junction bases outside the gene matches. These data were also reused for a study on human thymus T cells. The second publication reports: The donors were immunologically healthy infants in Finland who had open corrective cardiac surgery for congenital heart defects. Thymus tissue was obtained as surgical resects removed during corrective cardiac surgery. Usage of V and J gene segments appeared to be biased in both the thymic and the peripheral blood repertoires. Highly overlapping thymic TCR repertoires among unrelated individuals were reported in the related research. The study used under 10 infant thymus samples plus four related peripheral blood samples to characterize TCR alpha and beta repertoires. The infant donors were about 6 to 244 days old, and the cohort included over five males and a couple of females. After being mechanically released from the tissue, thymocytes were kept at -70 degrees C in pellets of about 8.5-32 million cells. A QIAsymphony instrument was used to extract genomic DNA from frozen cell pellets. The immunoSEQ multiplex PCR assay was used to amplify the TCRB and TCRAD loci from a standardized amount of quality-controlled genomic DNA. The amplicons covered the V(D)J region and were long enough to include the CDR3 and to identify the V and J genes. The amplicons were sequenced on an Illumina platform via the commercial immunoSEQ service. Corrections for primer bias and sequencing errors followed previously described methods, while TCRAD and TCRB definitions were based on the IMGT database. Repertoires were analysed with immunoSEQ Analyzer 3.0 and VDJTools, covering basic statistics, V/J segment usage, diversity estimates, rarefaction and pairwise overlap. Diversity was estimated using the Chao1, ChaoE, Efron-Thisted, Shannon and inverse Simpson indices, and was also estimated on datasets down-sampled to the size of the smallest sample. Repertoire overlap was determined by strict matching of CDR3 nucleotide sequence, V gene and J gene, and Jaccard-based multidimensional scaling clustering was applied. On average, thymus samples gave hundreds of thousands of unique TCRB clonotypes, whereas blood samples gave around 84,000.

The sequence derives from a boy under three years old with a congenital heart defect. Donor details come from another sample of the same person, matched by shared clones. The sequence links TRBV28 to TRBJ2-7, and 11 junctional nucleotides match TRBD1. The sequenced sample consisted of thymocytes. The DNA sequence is TGTGCCAGCAGTCCTCCCCGCGGACAGGGGGCAGGTATGGACGAGCAGTACTTC. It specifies CASSPPRGQGAGMDEQYF.